The sequence of this T cell receptor beta chain was determined in a study of CXCR3-negative and CXCR3-positive naive CD8 T cells. The study, taken as a whole, reports: The study found comparably high diversity in both naive subsets and much lower diversity in memory CD8+ cells. Higher TRB CDR3 hydrophobicity marked CXCR3-positive naive cells relative to CXCR3-negative naive cells. Memory cells showed distinct TRBV-TRBJ patterns, while the two naive subsets matched.

Each CD8+ T cell subset was flow-sorted in triplicate. Every sort contained some 300,000 cells. Naive CD8+ T cells displayed a CD45RO-CCR7+CD27+CD95- phenotype. Germline assignment: CDR1 SGHTA and CDR2 FQGTGA. This CDR3 has 11 amino acids. Through 5' RACE with UMI labels, the TRB cDNA libraries were prepared. TCRdb re-called the 5' RACE reads; one entry per CDR3 protein, DNA not given. In total, the table holds 85,000 to 90,000 distinct CDR3 sequences. Worth noting for this clonotype: Its matching antigen is unknown.

This chain uses TRBV7-3 with TRBJ2-7; with no DNA, the TCRdb D assignment of TRBD1 cannot be verified. Input material: naive CXCR3+ CD8+ T cells from blood. The sample's subset: CD45RO-CCR7+CD27+CD95- naive CD8+ T cells expressing CXCR3 (TNR3+). This clonotype was sampled from a human donor in good health. Some clones in this sample may be carry-over from other donors' samples. This CDR3 reads CASPLEGRQYF.